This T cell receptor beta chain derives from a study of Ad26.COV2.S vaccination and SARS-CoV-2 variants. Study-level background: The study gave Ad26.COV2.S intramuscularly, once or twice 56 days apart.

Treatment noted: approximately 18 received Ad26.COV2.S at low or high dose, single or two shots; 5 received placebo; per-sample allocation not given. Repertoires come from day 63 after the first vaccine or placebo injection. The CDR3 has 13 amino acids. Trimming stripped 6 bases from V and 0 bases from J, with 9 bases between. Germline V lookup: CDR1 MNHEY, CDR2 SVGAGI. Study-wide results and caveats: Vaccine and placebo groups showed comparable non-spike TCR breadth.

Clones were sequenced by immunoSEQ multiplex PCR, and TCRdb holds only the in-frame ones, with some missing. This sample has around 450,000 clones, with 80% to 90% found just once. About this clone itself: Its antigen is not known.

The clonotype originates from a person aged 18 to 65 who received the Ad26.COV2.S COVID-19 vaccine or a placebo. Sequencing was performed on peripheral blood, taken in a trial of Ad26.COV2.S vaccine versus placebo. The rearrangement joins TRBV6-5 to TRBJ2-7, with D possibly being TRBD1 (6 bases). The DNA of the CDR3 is TGTGCCAGCAGAGGACAGAGCTCCTACGAGCAGTACGTC. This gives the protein CASRGQSSYEQYV.